Listed below are T cell receptor beta chains from one sample, sequenced in a study of long-term antiretroviral therapy in people with HIV. Produced via immunoSEQ multiplex PCR; TCRdb's table is partial and in-frame only. The data contain around 25,000 clones, 75% to 90% of them seen just once; the ten biggest clones take up roughly 9%. The sequenced sample was unsorted PBMCs, obtained 2.3 years after starting antiretroviral therapy. These receptors came from a man in his forties with HIV. CDR3s include the opening cysteine and the closing phenylalanine or tryptophan. The D gene is left open where the match is weak. Only some rows state a clone size, as once, few, many or a class for expanded clones.

D gene: -; J gene: TRBJ1-2; V gene: TRBV7-9; clone size: -; CDR3 protein: CASSSRGGAGYGYTF; CDR3 DNA: TGTGCCAGCAGCTCAAGAGGGGGGGCGGGCTATGGCTACACCTTC
D gene: -; J gene: TRBJ2-1; V gene: TRBV11-3; clone size: -; CDR3 protein: CASSLGGGYLDEQFF; CDR3 DNA: TGTGCCAGCAGCTTAGGTGGGGGGTATCTCGATGAGCAGTTCTTC
D gene: -; J gene: TRBJ1-1; V gene: TRBV7-3; clone size: -; CDR3 protein: CASSLIRILNTEAFF; CDR3 DNA: TGTGCCAGCAGCTTAATCCGGATTTTAAACACTGAAGCTTTCTTT
D gene: -; J gene: TRBJ2-2; V gene: TRBV27; clone size: once; CDR3 protein: CASSLWGRGNTGELFF; CDR3 DNA: TGTGCCAGCAGCTTATGGGGGCGAGGGAACACCGGGGAGCTGTTTTTT
D gene: TRBD1; J gene: TRBJ1-4; V gene: TRBV18; clone size: -; CDR3 protein: CASSPVQGATNEKLFF; CDR3 DNA: TGTGCCAGCTCACCAGTCCAGGGGGCAACTAATGAAAAACTGTTTTTT
D gene: TRBD1; J gene: TRBJ2-3; V gene: TRBV19; clone size: -; CDR3 protein: CASSPGQGRTDTQYF; CDR3 DNA: TGTGCCAGTAGCCCGGGACAGGGGAGGACAGATACGCAGTATTTT
D gene: -; J gene: TRBJ1-2; V gene: TRBV19; clone size: -; CDR3 protein: CASSNTGNYGYTF; CDR3 DNA: TGTGCCAGTAGCAATACAGGGAACTATGGCTACACCTTC
D gene: -; J gene: TRBJ1-4; V gene: TRBV30; clone size: -; CDR3 protein: CAWSPSRAGNEKLFF; CDR3 DNA: TGTGCCTGGAGTCCCTCACGGGCCGGTAATGAAAAACTGTTTTTT
D gene: TRBD2; J gene: TRBJ2-7; V gene: TRBV5-1; clone size: -; CDR3 protein: CASSGGLAGGAYEQYF; CDR3 DNA: TGCGCCAGCAGCGGGGGACTAGCGGGAGGTGCCTACGAGCAGTACTTC
D gene: -; J gene: TRBJ1-2; V gene: TRBV10-2; clone size: medium-sized; CDR3 protein: CASSETLGGGGYTF; CDR3 DNA: TGCGCCAGCAGTGAGACCCTCGGGGGAGGAGGCTACACCTTC
D gene: -; J gene: TRBJ1-2; V gene: TRBV19; clone size: few; CDR3 protein: CASSIDTGLYGYTF; CDR3 DNA: TGTGCCAGTAGTATAGATACGGGCCTCTATGGCTACACCTTC
D gene: -; J gene: TRBJ2-7; V gene: TRBV4-1; clone size: -; CDR3 protein: CASSQDLGREVWQYF; CDR3 DNA: TGCGCCAGCAGCCAAGATCTTGGCAGGGAAGTGTGGCAGTACTTC
D gene: TRBD2; J gene: TRBJ2-5; V gene: TRBV6-1; clone size: -; CDR3 protein: CASSELAGGPLETQYF; CDR3 DNA: TGTGCCAGCAGTGAACTAGCGGGAGGGCCTTTGGAGACCCAGTACTTC
D gene: TRBD2; J gene: TRBJ2-2; V gene: TRBV2; clone size: -; CDR3 protein: CASSDPLIRDYNTGELFF; CDR3 DNA: TGTGCCAGCAGTGACCCGCTGATACGGGACTACAACACCGGGGAGCTGTTTTTT
D gene: -; J gene: TRBJ2-3; V gene: TRBV11-1; clone size: -; CDR3 protein: CASSFLRGSADTQYF; CDR3 DNA: TGTGCCAGCAGCTTTTTGAGGGGGAGCGCAGATACGCAGTATTTT
D gene: -; J gene: TRBJ1-2; V gene: TRBV4-2; clone size: -; CDR3 protein: CASNDRGGNYGYTF; CDR3 DNA: TGTGCCAGCAATGACAGAGGGGGGAACTATGGCTACACCTTC
D gene: TRBD1; J gene: TRBJ2-1; V gene: TRBV2; clone size: -; CDR3 protein: CASSGQGRYNEQFF; CDR3 DNA: TGTGCCAGCAGTGGACAGGGGCGCTACAATGAGCAGTTCTTC
D gene: -; J gene: TRBJ2-6; V gene: TRBV5-5; clone size: -; CDR3 protein: CASSLSPGAGANVLTF; CDR3 DNA: TGTGCCAGCAGCTTGAGCCCCGGGGCTGGGGCCAACGTCCTGACTTTC
D gene: -; J gene: TRBJ2-1; V gene: TRBV11-3; clone size: -; CDR3 protein: CASSLGVNEQFF; CDR3 DNA: TGTGCCAGCAGCTTAGGGGTCAATGAGCAGTTCTTC
D gene: -; J gene: TRBJ2-7; V gene: TRBV7-9; clone size: -; CDR3 protein: CASSLGGWSSYEQYF; CDR3 DNA: TGTGCCAGCAGCTTAGGGGGATGGTCGTCCTACGAGCAGTACTTC
D gene: TRBD2; J gene: TRBJ2-3; V gene: TRBV5-1; clone size: few; CDR3 protein: CASSWPLAGGSTDTQYF; CDR3 DNA: TGCGCCAGCAGCTGGCCTCTAGCGGGGGGGAGCACAGATACGCAGTATTTT
D gene: TRBD1; J gene: TRBJ1-4; V gene: TRBV30; clone size: few; CDR3 protein: CAGKDREYEKLFF; CDR3 DNA: TGTGCCGGGAAAGACAGGGAGTATGAAAAACTGTTTTTT
D gene: -; J gene: TRBJ2-7; V gene: TRBV9; clone size: -; CDR3 protein: CASSVAGQAYEQYF; CDR3 DNA: TGTGCCAGCAGCGTAGCGGGACAAGCCTACGAGCAGTACTTC
D gene: -; J gene: TRBJ1-5; V gene: TRBV19; clone size: -; CDR3 protein: CASMWGNSNQPQHF; CDR3 DNA: TGTGCCAGTATGTGGGGAAATAGCAATCAGCCCCAGCATTTT
D gene: -; J gene: TRBJ1-1; V gene: TRBV18; clone size: -; CDR3 protein: CASHRGMNTEAFF; CDR3 DNA: TGTGCCAGCCATCGAGGGATGAACACTGAAGCTTTCTTT